Here is one T cell receptor (beta chain) with its context. Its target is unknown. Per germline, CDR1 MRHNA and CDR2 SNTAGT. Unmatched junction bases numbered 13, after V lost 9 bases and J lost 2 bases. CDR3 length: 15 residues. The sample originates from a study of glioma-infiltrating T cells after dendritic cell vaccination. Study summary: Samples are from glioblastoma patients in Phase I and II dendritic cell vaccine trials. Study-wide points: Higher TCR clonality did not directly relate to longer survival.

Here immunoSEQ multiplex PCR was the method, and the copy in TCRdb shows in-frame clones only, minus some. This table holds about 95,000 clones, over 75% found once. The chain uses TRBV6-4 and TRBJ2-7; 7 bases align to TRBD1. This receptor was identified in a human donor with glioblastoma. Sequencing used blood, obtained before dendritic cell vaccination. The CDR3 reads CARSSVTGSAYEQYF. Here the CDR3 DNA reads TGTGCCAGAAGCTCCGTGACAGGGTCTGCCTACGAGCAGTACTTC.